A single sample is the source of the 32 T cell receptor beta chains below, sequenced in a study of cytomegalovirus exposure and HLA in healthy donors. The PCR used 60 Vbeta and 13 Jbeta primers. Generated by immunoSEQ multiplex PCR, the TCRdb table keeps only in-frame clones and is missing some. The sample includes approximately 70,000 clones, roughly four fifths of them seen just once. The source material was PBMCs. These receptors were taken from a woman under 40 in good health and CMV-seropositive.

The chain employs TRBV6-5 and TRBJ2-1; possibly TRBD2 for D (5 bases). Germline lookup yields CDR1 MNHEY and CDR2 SVGAGI. V gave up 0 bases and J gave up 12 bases, with 12 bases separating them. The CDR3 is 13 residues long. The chain's CDR3 is CASSYSPGLAQFF. The DNA for the CDR3 is TGTGCCAGCAGTTACTCACCGGGGTTGGCGCAGTTCTTC.

The chain has TRBV28 and TRBJ2-5, with 7 bases that match TRBD2. Matching the DNA end better, TRBJ2-7 makes the J call doubtful. The V gene's germline CDR1 is MDHEN and CDR2 SYDVKM. This CDR3 has 15 residues. This CDR3 reads CASSSGGSNSYEQYF. The CDR3 DNA sequence: TGTGCCAGCAGTTCGGGCGGGAGTAATTCCTACGAGCAGTACTTC.

The chain employs TRBV28 and TRBJ1-1; D unresolved. Deletions cut 6 bases from V and 7 bases from J, with 18 bases between. The CDR3 has 14 amino acids. The germline V gene encodes CDR1 MDHEN and CDR2 SYDVKM. This chain's CDR3 is CASSTHDGVHEAFF. CDR3 coding DNA: TGTGCCAGCAGCACCCATGACGGAGTCCATGAAGCTTTCTTT.

The chain couples TRBV9 to TRBJ1-5; perhaps TRBD1 as D (5 bases). The CDR3 length is 14 residues. Germline-derived CDR1 and CDR2 are SGDLS and YYNGEE. The CDR3 loop is CASGGLNSNQPQHF. CDR3 DNA: TGTGCTTCGGGGGGACTTAATAGCAATCAGCCCCAGCATTTT.

The rearrangement links TRBV7-9 to TRBJ2-5; TRBD1 agrees at 8 bases. CDR1 and CDR2 (germline): SEHNR, FQNEAQ (reference sequence). The ends lost 3 bases at V and 3 bases at J; junction bases unmatched: 3. CDR3 length equals 14 residues. CDR3 in amino acids: CASSFPDREETQYF. The CDR3 coding sequence is TGTGCCAGCAGCTTTCCGGACAGGGAAGAGACCCAGTACTTC.

This clone was recorded a few times. The chain carries TRBV4-3 and TRBJ2-6; D ambiguous. Trimming stripped 4 bases from V and 0 bases from J, with 10 bases between. The V gene's germline CDR1 is LGHNA and CDR2 YSLEER. The CDR3 totals 16 residues. For the CDR3, the DNA is TGCGCCAGCAGCCCAGGTGGGTCCTCTGGGGCCAACGTCCTGACTTTC. Its translation is CASSPGGSSGANVLTF.

The sample holds a few counts of this clone. The chain uses TRBV28 and TRBJ1-4; D unclear. V lost 7 bases and J lost 3, with 15 bases in between. CDR1 and CDR2 from the germline V gene are MDHEN and SYDVKM. The CDR3 consists of 15 residues. This CDR3 is CASTPAGEANEKLFF. DNA for the CDR3: TGTGCCAGCACCCCGGCCGGTGAGGCTAATGAAAAACTGTTTTTT.

The rearrangement links TRBV29-1 to TRBJ2-7; D is perhaps TRBD2 (5 bases). The V and J ends lost 7 bases and 3 bases respectively, with 19 bases between them. In germline, CDR1 is SQVTM, CDR2 ANQGSEA. The CDR3 is 14 residues long. The CDR3 protein is CSANTGGSVYEQYF. The CDR3 nucleotides read TGCAGCGCCAACACTGGTGGGAGCGTCTACGAGCAGTACTTC.

This clone was seen a handful of times. Other nucleotide sequences from this sample produce the same CDR3. V usage is TRBV4-1 and J usage is TRBJ1-1; D gene uncertain. V lost 1 base, J lost 0 bases, and 6 bases lay in between. The germline gives CDR1 MGHRA, CDR2 YSYEKL. The CDR3 sequence is 14 residues long. CDR3 protein: CASSQGLLNTEAFF. DNA for the CDR3: TGCGCCAGCAGCCAAGGACTCCTGAACACTGAAGCTTTCTTT.

The J gene is TRBJ1-1, the V gene TRBV6-6; D gene ambiguous. The CDR3 consists of 11 residues. Per the germline V gene, CDR1 is MNHNY and CDR2 is SVGAGI (reference sequence). The germline V and J ends were trimmed by 0 bases and 11 bases, with 7 bases remaining between them. Written as DNA, the CDR3 is TGTGCCAGCAGTTACTCCCTCGGGGCTTTCTTT. Encoded protein: CASSYSLGAFF.

This chain connects TRBV11-2 to TRBJ2-7; 7 bases align to TRBD1. CDR1 is SGHAT, CDR2 FQNNGV, per germline. The CDR3 has 14 amino acids. V gave up 6 bases and J gave up 2 bases; unmatched junction bases: 7. The CDR3 DNA follows: TGTGCCAGCAGGGCCCCAGGGGGACCCTACGAGCAGTACTTC. Its protein product is CASRAPGGPYEQYF.

This clone was seen just once. The chain carries TRBV7-8 and TRBJ2-3; D is possibly TRBD2 (5 bases). V was pared by 2 bases and J by 6 bases, with 18 bases between. Germline V gene data show CDR1 as SGHVS and CDR2 as FQNEAQ. CDR3 length: 16 residues. Here the CDR3 reads CASSLIVRGSGDTQYF. CDR3 bases: TGTGCCAGCAGCTTAATAGTCCGAGGGAGTGGGGATACGCAGTATTTT. Variable domain in full (rest from reference TRBV7-8 and TRBJ2-3): GAGVSQSPRYKVAKRGQDVALRCDPISGHVSLFWYQQALGQGPEFLTYFQNEAQLDKSGLPSDRFFAERPEGSVSTLKIQRTQQEDSAVYLCASSLIVRGSGDTQYFGPGTRLTVL.

The chain combines TRBV28 with TRBJ1-1; possible D gene TRBD1, 6 bases. Trimming removed 3 bases at V and 1 base at J, with 15 bases between. CDR1 and CDR2 from the germline V gene are MDHEN and SYDVKM. The CDR3 has 16 residues. The CDR3 is CASSLGGGHPNTEAFF. CDR3 DNA: TGTGCCAGCAGTTTGGGAGGGGGACACCCGAACACTGAAGCTTTCTTT.

The chain recombines TRBV6-5 with TRBJ2-7, with 9 bases identical to TRBD2. Germline V gives CDR1 MNHEY, CDR2 SVGAGI. The CDR3 runs to 13 residues. Trimming cost V 6 bases and J 4 bases; bases outside gene matches: 4. The CDR3 DNA follows: TGTGCCAGCAGCCTAGCGGGAAGGTACGAGCAGTACTTC. Its protein product is CASSLAGRYEQYF.

The sample holds a few counts of this clone. This chain joins TRBV30 and TRBJ2-5; D ambiguous. In germline, CDR1 is GTSNPN, CDR2 SVGIG (reference sequence). The CDR3 consists of 11 residues. V lost 0 bases and J 5 bases, leaving 4 bases between the germline ends. CDR3 loop: CAWSVYETQYF. CDR3 nucleotide sequence: TGTGCCTGGAGTGTCTACGAGACCCAGTACTTC.

The sample holds a few counts of this clone. V usage is TRBV7-8 and J usage is TRBJ1-4; possibly TRBD1 for D (5 bases). The CDR3 runs 15 residues. V lost 1 base to trimming and J lost 7 bases, with 13 bases between them. CDR1 SGHVS and CDR2 FQNEAQ come from the germline V gene. The CDR3 nucleotides are TGTGCCAGCAGCTTAGATCGACAGTCGGCTGAAAAACTGTTTTTT. Residues: CASSLDRQSAEKLFF.

The chain joins TRBV10-2 to TRBJ2-7; possibly TRBD1 for D (5 bases). Trimming took off 7 bases at V and 3 bases at J, with 19 bases between the two ends. Germline CDR1 is WSHSY and CDR2 is SAAADI. This CDR3 spans 15 amino acids. In DNA, the CDR3 is TGCGCCAGCACCTGGGGCGACCGGCCCCTCTACGAGCAGTACTTC. Translation gives CASTWGDRPLYEQYF.

This clone was seen a single time. V usage is TRBV5-4 and J usage is TRBJ2-1, with TRBD1 as a possible D gene (6 bases). The CDR3 contains 17 residues. Per germline, CDR1 SGHNT and CDR2 YYREEE (reference sequence). V dropped 1 base and J dropped 3 bases, with 17 bases sitting between them. CDR3 in amino acids: CASSLSGIRGYYNEQFF. CDR3 nucleotides: TGTGCCAGCAGCTTGTCAGGGATCAGGGGTTACTACAATGAGCAGTTCTTC.

This clone was seen a few times. This sequence joins TRBV18 and TRBJ2-7; D perhaps matches TRBD1 (5 bases). Trimming removed 0 bases from V and 1 base from J, with 10 bases in between. The CDR3 has 15 amino acids. CDR1 and CDR2 (germline): KGHSH, LQKENI. The CDR3 nucleotides are TGTGCCAGCTCACCACCCCCAGGGTTGTCCTACGAGCAGTACTTC. Amino acid sequence: CASSPPPGLSYEQYF.

This clone has a single count. The rearrangement uses TRBV28 and TRBJ2-4; TRBD1 aligns across 8 bases. This CDR3 is 15 amino acids long. CDR1 and CDR2 (germline): MDHEN, SYDVKM. V dropped 5 bases and J dropped 14; count of bases not matched to a gene: 17. CDR3 amino acids: CASSHDRTGSRNKYF. DNA for the CDR3: TGTGCCAGCAGTCACGATCGGACAGGGAGTAGGAATAAGTACTTC.

V gene TRBV7-2 combines with J gene TRBJ2-2, with TRBD2 identical over 12 bases. This CDR3 has 18 amino acids. With 5 bases clipped from V and 2 bases from J, the junction kept 9 bases outside the gene matches. The germline V gene has CDR1 SGHTA and CDR2 FQGNSA. CDR3 DNA: TGTGCCAGCAGCCTTAGACTAGCGGGAGCTATAAACACCGGGGAGCTGTTTTTT. It encodes CASSLRLAGAINTGELFF.

The rearrangement joins TRBV6-5 to TRBJ2-1; TRBD2 agrees at 11 bases. Per germline, CDR1 MNHEY and CDR2 SVGAGI. The CDR3 covers 15 residues. J lost 7 bases, V lost 1 base, and 3 bases had no gene match. CDR3 sequence reads: CASSYFPSGRNEQFF. CDR3 DNA: TGTGCCAGCAGTTACTTTCCTAGCGGGAGGAATGAGCAGTTCTTC.

The rearrangement links TRBV27 to TRBJ2-1; 7 bases map to TRBD1. With 5 bases clipped from V and 9 bases from J, the junction kept 4 bases outside the gene matches. Germline values: CDR1 MNHEY, CDR2 SMNVEV (reference sequence). The CDR3 totals 12 residues. The CDR3 coding sequence is TGTGCCAGCAGTACCTCAGGGGGTGAGCAGTTCTTC. It specifies CASSTSGGEQFF.

The chain uses TRBV29-1 and TRBJ1-4; D gene uncertain. The CDR3 sequence is 12 residues long. V lost 7 bases and J 8 bases, leaving 14 bases between the germline ends. From germline, CDR1 is SQVTM and CDR2 ANQGSEA. This CDR3 is CSAGENEEKLFF. In DNA form, the CDR3 reads TGCAGCGCCGGGGAGAATGAGGAAAAACTGTTTTTT. Complete variable domain (other parts from reference TRBV29-1 and TRBJ1-4): SAVISQKPSRDICQRGTSLTIQCQVDSQVTMMFWYRQQPGQSLTLIATANQGSEATYESGFVIDKFPISRPNLTFSTLTVSNMSPEDSSIYLCSAGENEEKLFFGSGTQLSVL.

For this clone: One end of the junction is discordant with germline, which a read error may explain. V and J are TRBV5-4 and TRBJ2-7; 8 bases match TRBD2. Per germline, CDR1 SGHNT and CDR2 YYREEE (reference sequence). This CDR3 has 14 residues. CDR3 sequence (DNA): TGTGCCGGCAGCTTGGCGGGAGGCTTCTACGAGCAGTACTTC. Its protein is CAGSLAGGFYEQYF.

V usage is TRBV4-1 and J usage is TRBJ1-1, with D possibly matching TRBD1 (5 bases). From germline, CDR1 is MGHRA and CDR2 YSYEKL. Trimming took 5 bases from V and 0 from J, leaving 13 bases between them. The CDR3 has 15 amino acids. CDR3 loop: CASSMTVFMNTEAFF. The CDR3 DNA follows: TGCGCCAGCAGCATGACAGTCTTCATGAACACTGAAGCTTTCTTT.

The chain recombines TRBV11-2 with TRBJ1-1; 7 nucleotides agree with TRBD1. CDR3 length equals 13 residues. Trimming removed 3 bases from V and 4 bases from J; junction bases left unmatched: 2. Germline assignment: CDR1 SGHAT and CDR2 FQNNGV. The CDR3 nucleotides are TGTGCCAGCAGCTTCTCAGGGGGCACTGAAGCTTTCTTT. As protein: CASSFSGGTEAFF.

Only one count was recorded for this clone. The J gene is TRBJ1-1, the V gene TRBV30; D might be TRBD1 (5 bases). Germline values: CDR1 GTSNPN, CDR2 SVGIG (reference sequence). The CDR3 has 14 residues. The ends were cut back, 1 base at V and 5 bases at J, with 14 bases in the middle. The CDR3 reads CAWSDWGVGTEAFF. The CDR3 nucleotides are TGTGCCTGGAGTGACTGGGGGGTAGGGACTGAAGCTTTCTTT.

The chain combines TRBV5-4 with TRBJ2-1; 9 positions agree with TRBD2. The CDR3 sequence is 17 residues long. The germline CDR1 and CDR2 sequences are SGHNT and YYREEE (reference sequence). With V trimmed by 2 bases and J by 2 bases, 8 bases remained unmatched. CDR3 sequence reads: CASSFVRGRGTYNEQFF. CDR3 sequence (DNA): TGTGCCAGCAGCTTTGTACGCGGGAGGGGAACCTACAATGAGCAGTTCTTC.

This chain uses TRBV10-1 with TRBJ2-3; 11 bases align to TRBD2. CDR1 is WNHNN and CDR2 is SYGVQD in the germline V gene (reference sequence). The CDR3 has 14 amino acids. V gave up 10 bases and J gave up 4 bases; unmatched junction bases: 7. Written as DNA, the CDR3 is TGCGCCATTCCGACTAGCGGGACCTCAGATACGCAGTATTTT. Its protein product is CAIPTSGTSDTQYF.

Written as DNA, the CDR3 is TGTGCCAGCAGCTTCAAGGACAGGCCCTTTGGCGAGCAGTTCTTC. Protein: CASSFKDRPFGEQFF. V is TRBV5-6 and J is TRBJ2-1, with TRBD1 matching over 7 bases. The CDR3 extends over 15 amino acids. From germline, CDR1 is SGHDT and CDR2 YYEEEE. V trimming: 2 bases; J trimming: 10 bases; junction bases outside the gene matches: 12.

The chain employs TRBV27 and TRBJ2-1; D unresolved. V lost 4 bases, J lost 2 bases, and 6 bases lay in between. In germline, CDR1 is MNHEY, CDR2 SMNVEV (reference sequence). The CDR3 consists of 13 residues. This CDR3 is CASSSLAYNEQFF. In DNA form, the CDR3 reads TGTGCCAGCAGTTCTCTTGCCTACAATGAGCAGTTCTTC.